These 2 T cell receptor beta chains originate from one sample sequenced in a study of shared clonotypes between healthy human individuals. The repertoire was sequenced with immunoSEQ multiplex PCR; TCRdb's copy has only in-frame clones and lacks some. Among roughly 2 million clones, 95% were seen once, and the ten largest hold 0.13%. The sequenced sample consisted of naive CD4+ T cells sorted from blood. Subset indicated: CD45RA+ positively selected. The origin of the receptors is a man between 18 and 35 years old in good health.

This chain links TRBV4-1 with TRBJ2-5, with D hard to call. CDR3 length equals 12 residues. The ends were cut back, 2 bases at V and 5 bases at J, with 6 bases in the middle. In germline, CDR1 is MGHRA, CDR2 YSYEKL. The CDR3 region has the DNA TGCGCCAGCAGCCAACCCCGGGAGACCCAGTACTTC. It translates to CASSQPRETQYF.

This chain uses TRBV18 with TRBJ2-1; the D gene is possibly TRBD2 (7 bases). V was trimmed by 3 bases and J by 5 bases, leaving 14 bases between them. The V gene's germline CDR1 is KGHSH and CDR2 LQKENI. The CDR3 length is 15 residues. The CDR3 bases are TGTGCCAGCTCACCGGTAGGGGGGACTAACAATGAGCAGTTCTTC. This codes for CASSPVGGTNNEQFF. Combining the CDR3 with reference TRBV18 and TRBJ2-1 gives the whole variable domain NAGVMQNPRHLVRRRGQEARLRCSPMKGHSHVYWYRQLPEEGLKFMVYLQKENIIDESGMPKERFSAEFPKEGPSILRIQQVVRGDSAAYFCASSPVGGTNNEQFFGPGTRLTVL.